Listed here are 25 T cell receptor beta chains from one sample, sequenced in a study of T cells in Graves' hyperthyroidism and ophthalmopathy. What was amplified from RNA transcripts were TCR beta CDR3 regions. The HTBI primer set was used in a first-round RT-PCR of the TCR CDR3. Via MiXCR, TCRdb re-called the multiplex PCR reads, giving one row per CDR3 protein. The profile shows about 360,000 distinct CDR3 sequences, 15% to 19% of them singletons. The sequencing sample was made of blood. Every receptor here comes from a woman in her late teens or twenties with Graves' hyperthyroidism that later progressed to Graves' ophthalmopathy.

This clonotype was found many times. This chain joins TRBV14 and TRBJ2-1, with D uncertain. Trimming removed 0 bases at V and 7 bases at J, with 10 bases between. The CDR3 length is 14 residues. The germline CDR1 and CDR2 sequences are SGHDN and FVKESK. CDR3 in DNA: TGTGCCAGCAGCCAAGATAATTTTAGAAATGAGCAGTTCTTC. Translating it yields CASSQDNFRNEQFF.

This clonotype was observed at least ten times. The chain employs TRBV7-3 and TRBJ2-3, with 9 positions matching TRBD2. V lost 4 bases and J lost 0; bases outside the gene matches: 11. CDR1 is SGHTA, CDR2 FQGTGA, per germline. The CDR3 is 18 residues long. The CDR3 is CASSSSGGTSGSTDTQYF. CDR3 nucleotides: TGTGCCAGCAGCTCCTCTGGTGGAACTAGCGGGAGCACAGATACGCAGTATTTT.

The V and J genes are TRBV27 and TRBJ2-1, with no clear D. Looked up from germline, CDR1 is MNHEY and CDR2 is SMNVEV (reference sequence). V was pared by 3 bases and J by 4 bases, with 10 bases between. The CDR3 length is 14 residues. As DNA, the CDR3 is TGTGCCAGCAGTTTTGGGGTAGCTTACAATGAGCAGTTCTTC. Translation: CASSFGVAYNEQFF.

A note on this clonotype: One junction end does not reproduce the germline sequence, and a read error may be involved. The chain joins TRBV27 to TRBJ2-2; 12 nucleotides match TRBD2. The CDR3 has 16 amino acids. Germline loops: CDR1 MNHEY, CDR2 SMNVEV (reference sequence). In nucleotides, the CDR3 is TGTGCCAGCAGTTTAAAACTAGCGGGGGGACCCGGAGAGCTGTTTTTT. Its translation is CASSLKLAGGPGELFF.

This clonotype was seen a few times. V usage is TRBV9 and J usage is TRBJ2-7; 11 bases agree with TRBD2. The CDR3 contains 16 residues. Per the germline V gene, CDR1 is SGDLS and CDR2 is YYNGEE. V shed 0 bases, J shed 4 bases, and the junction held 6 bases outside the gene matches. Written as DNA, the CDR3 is TGTGCCAGCAGCGTAGCGATAACTAGCGGGAGTTACGAGCAGTACTTC. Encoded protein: CASSVAITSGSYEQYF.

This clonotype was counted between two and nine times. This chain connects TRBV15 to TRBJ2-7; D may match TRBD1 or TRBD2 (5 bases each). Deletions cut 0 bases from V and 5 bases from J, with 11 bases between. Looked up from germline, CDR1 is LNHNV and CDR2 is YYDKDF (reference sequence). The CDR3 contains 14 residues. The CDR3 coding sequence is TGTGCCACCAGCAGAGATGGGGGTTTGAACGAGCAGTACTTC. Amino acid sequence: CATSRDGGLNEQYF.

As DNA, the CDR3 is TGTGCCAGCAGCGAACACCGGGACAGATACAATGAGCAGTACTTC. Amino acid sequence: CASSEHRDRYNEQYF. The chain links TRBV11-2 to TRBJ2-1; 7 nucleotides match TRBD1. The J call may be wrong; the DNA end is better matched by TRBJ2-7. This CDR3 has 15 residues. In germline, CDR1 is SGHAT, CDR2 FQNNGV.

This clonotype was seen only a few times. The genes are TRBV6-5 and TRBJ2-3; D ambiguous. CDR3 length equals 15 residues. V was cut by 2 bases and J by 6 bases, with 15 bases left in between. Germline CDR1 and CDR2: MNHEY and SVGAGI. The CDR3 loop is CASSYLGSLGDTQYF. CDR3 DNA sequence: TGTGCCAGCAGTTACCTCGGGTCCCTGGGGGATACGCAGTATTTT.

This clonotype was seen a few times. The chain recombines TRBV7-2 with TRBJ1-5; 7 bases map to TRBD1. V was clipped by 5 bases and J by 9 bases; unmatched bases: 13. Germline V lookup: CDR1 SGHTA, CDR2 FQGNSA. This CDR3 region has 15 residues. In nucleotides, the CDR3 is TGTGCCAGCAGCGTAGTTCCCGGCGAGGGGGCGCCCCAGCATTTT. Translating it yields CASSVVPGEGAPQHF.

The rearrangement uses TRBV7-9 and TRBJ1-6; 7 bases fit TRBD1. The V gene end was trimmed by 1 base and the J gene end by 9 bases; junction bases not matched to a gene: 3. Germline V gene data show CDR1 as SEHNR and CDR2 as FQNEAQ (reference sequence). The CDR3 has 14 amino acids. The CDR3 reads CASSLEGQLSPLHF. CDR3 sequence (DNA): TGTGCCAGCAGCTTAGAGGGACAGCTTTCACCCCTCCACTTT.

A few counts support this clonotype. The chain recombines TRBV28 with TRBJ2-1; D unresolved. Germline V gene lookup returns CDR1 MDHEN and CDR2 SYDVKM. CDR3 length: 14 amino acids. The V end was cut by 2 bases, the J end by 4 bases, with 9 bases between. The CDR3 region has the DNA TGTGCCAGCAGTTTAATTCGAAGGTACAATGAGCAGTTCTTC. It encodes CASSLIRRYNEQFF.

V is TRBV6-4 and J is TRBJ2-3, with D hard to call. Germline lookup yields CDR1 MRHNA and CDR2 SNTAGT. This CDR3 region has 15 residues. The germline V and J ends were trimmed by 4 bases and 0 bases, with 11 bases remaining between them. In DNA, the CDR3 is TGTGCCAGCAGTGTCCTACTTGCTAGCACAGATACGCAGTATTTT. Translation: CASSVLLASTDTQYF.

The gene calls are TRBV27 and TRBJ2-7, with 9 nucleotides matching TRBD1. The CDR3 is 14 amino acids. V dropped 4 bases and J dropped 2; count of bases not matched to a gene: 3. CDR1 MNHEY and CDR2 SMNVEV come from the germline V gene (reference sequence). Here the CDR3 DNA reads TGTGCCAGCAGTTACAGGACAGGGGCCTACGAGCAGTACTTC. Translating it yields CASSYRTGAYEQYF.

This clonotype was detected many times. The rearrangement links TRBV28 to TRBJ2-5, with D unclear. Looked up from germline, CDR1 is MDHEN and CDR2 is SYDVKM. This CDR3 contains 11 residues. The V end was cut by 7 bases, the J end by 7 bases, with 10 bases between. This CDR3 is CASTAVGTQYF. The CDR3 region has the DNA TGTGCCAGCACAGCCGTCGGGACCCAGTACTTC.

The CDR3 nucleotides read TGTGCCAGCAGCTCCCCAGGGAAGCCCTCACCCCTCCACTTT. It codes for CASSSPGKPSPLHF. The rearrangement links TRBV11-2 to TRBJ1-6; perhaps TRBD1 as D (5 bases). The CDR3 totals 14 residues. The V end lost 4 bases, the J end lost 10 bases, and 14 bases lay between the germline ends. Germline values: CDR1 SGHAT, CDR2 FQNNGV.

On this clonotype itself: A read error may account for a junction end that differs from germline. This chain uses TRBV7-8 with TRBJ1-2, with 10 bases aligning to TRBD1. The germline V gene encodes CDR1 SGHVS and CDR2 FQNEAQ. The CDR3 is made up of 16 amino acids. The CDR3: CASSPRGQGVNYGYTF. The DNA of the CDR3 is TGTGCTAGCAGCCCCCGCGGACAGGGGGTCAACTATGGCTACACCTTC.

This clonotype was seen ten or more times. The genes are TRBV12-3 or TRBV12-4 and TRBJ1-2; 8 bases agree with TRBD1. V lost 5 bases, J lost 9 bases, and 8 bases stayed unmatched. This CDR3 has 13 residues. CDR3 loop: CASSPGQEKSYTF. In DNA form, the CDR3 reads TGTGCCAGCAGTCCGGGACAGGAGAAGAGCTACACCTTC.

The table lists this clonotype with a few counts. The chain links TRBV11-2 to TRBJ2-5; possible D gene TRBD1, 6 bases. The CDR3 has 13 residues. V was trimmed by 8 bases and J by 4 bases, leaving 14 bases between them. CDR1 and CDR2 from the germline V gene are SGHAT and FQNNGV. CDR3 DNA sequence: TGTGCCAGCGCCTTACAGGGAACAGAGACCCAGTACTTC. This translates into CASALQGTETQYF. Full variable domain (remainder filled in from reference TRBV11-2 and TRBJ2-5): EAGVAQSPRYKIIEKRQSVAFWCNPISGHATLYWYQQILGQGPKLLIQFQNNGVVDDSQLPKDRFSAERLKGVDSTLKIQPAKLEDSAVYLCASALQGTETQYFGPGTRLLVL.

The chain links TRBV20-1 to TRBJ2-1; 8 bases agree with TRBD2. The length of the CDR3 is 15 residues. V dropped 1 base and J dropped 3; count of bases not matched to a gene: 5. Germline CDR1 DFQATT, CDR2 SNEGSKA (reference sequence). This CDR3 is CSARGLATYYNEQFF. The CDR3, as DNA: TGCAGTGCTAGAGGACTAGCGACCTACTACAATGAGCAGTTCTTC.

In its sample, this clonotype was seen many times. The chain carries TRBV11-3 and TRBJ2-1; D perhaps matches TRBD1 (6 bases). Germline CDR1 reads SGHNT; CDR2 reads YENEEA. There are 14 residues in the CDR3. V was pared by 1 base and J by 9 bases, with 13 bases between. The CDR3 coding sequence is TGTGCCAGCAGCTTAGCAGGGGACGGAACTGAGCAGTTCTTC. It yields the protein CASSLAGDGTEQFF. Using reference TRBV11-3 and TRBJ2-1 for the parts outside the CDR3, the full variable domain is EAGVVQSPRYKIIEKKQPVAFWCNPISGHNTLYWYLQNLGQGPELLIRYENEEAVDDSQLPKDRFSAERLKGVDSTLKIQPAELGDSAVYLCASSLAGDGTEQFFGPGTRLTVL.

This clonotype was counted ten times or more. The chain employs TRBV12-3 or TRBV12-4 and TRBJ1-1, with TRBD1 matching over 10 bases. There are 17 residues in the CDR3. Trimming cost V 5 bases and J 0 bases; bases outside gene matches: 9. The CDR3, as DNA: TGTGCCAGCAGTCACGGACAGGGGGTAACTATGAACACTGAAGCTTTCTTT. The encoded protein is CASSHGQGVTMNTEAFF.

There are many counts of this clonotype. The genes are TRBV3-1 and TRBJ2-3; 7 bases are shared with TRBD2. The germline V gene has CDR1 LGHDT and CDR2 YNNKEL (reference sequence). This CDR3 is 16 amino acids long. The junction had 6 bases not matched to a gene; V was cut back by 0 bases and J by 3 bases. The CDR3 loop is CASSQDLAGVTDTQYF. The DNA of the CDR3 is TGTGCCAGCAGCCAAGATCTGGCGGGAGTTACAGATACGCAGTATTTT.

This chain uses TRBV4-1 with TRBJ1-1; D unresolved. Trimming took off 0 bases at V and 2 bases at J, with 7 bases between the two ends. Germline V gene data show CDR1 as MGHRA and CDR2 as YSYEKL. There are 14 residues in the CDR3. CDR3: CASSQETANTEAFF. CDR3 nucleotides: TGCGCCAGCAGCCAAGAAACGGCCAACACTGAAGCTTTCTTT.

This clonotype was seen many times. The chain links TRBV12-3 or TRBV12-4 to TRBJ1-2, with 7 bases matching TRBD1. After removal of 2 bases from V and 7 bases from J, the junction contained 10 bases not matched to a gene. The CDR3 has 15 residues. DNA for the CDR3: TGTGCCAGCAGTTTACTAGTCAGGGGGAGCGGTGGCTACACCTTC. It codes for CASSLLVRGSGGYTF.

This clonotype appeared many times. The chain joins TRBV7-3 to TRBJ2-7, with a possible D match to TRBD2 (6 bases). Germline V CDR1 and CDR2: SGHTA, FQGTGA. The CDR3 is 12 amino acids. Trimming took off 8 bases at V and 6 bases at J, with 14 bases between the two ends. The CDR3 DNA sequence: TGTGCCAGCGGGACTGGTTCGGGCGAGCAGTACTTC. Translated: CASGTGSGEQYF. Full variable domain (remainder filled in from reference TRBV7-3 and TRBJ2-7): GAGVSQTPSNKVTEKGKYVELRCDPISGHTALYWYRQSLGQGPEFLIYFQGTGAADDSGLPNDRFFAVRPEGSVSTLKIQRTERGDSAVYLCASGTGSGEQYFGPGTRLTVT.